Below, 8 T cell receptor beta chains from the same sample are listed, as sequenced in a study of vaccination and CD4 T cells after COVID-19. The antigens of these receptors remain unknown. Cultured CD4+ T cells had their DNA profiled by the Oncomine TCR Beta short-read assay. MiXCR was run by TCRdb on the PCR reads, yielding one entry per CDR3 protein. The sample yields roughly 7,000 distinct CDR3 sequences, roughly 50% seen once. Treatment defined: approximately 9-day PBMC culture with coronavirus spike peptide pools or control peptides (ViraFEST assay). Before the COVID-19 pandemic (2011-2018), CD4+ T cells were obtained from the unexposed donor. Input material: CD4+ T cells from blood, cultured in vitro. Receptors originate from a human donor in good health.

This clonotype was seen more than once but under ten times. The chain joins TRBV18 to TRBJ1-2, with D perhaps TRBD1 (6 bases). The germline V gene has CDR1 KGHSH and CDR2 LQKENI. The CDR3 totals 15 residues. With 4 bases removed from V and 1 base from J, the gap between germline ends came to 13 bases. DNA of the CDR3: TGTGCCAGCTCACAGATGGACAGCCATAACTATGGCTACACCTTC. This encodes CASSQMDSHNYGYTF.

This chain uses TRBV20-1 with TRBJ1-2, with 9 bases matching TRBD1. This CDR3 contains 15 residues. Germline lookup yields CDR1 DFQATT and CDR2 SNEGSKA (reference sequence). The J segment lost 7 bases and the V segment lost 6 bases, leaving 15 bases of the junction unmatched. The CDR3 DNA follows: TGCAGTGCCAATCCGGGACAGGGAGGAGTTAGTGGCTACACCTTC. The encoded protein is CSANPGQGGVSGYTF.

CDR3 bases: TGCAGTGCTAAGTGGCTATTGGGAGGAGATACGCAGTATTTT. Its protein is CSAKWLLGGDTQYF. The chain joins TRBV20-1 to TRBJ2-3, with TRBD2 as a possible D gene (6 bases). This CDR3 has 14 residues. CDR1 is DFQATT, CDR2 SNEGSKA, per germline (reference sequence). Trimming pared 4 bases from V and 5 bases from J, leaving 16 bases between.

The chain carries TRBV6-1 and TRBJ1-5, with D possibly being TRBD1 (5 bases). The V end was cut by 6 bases, the J end by 4 bases, with 25 bases between. The CDR3 loop spans 18 amino acids. Germline CDR1 and CDR2: MNHNS and SASEGT. In nucleotides, the CDR3 is TGTGCCAGCAGGGATCCCGGGACTTCTATAGAGGGAAATCAGCCCCAGCATTTT. Translating gives CASRDPGTSIEGNQPQHF.

This clonotype was detected only a few times. V gene TRBV7-6 combines with J gene TRBJ1-1, with D perhaps matching TRBD1 (5 bases). Germline values: CDR1 SGHVS, CDR2 FNYEAQ. The V end was cut by 4 bases, the J end by 5 bases, with 11 bases between. The CDR3 totals 13 residues. In DNA form, the CDR3 reads TGTGCCAGCAGCTGGTCAGAGGGGACTGAAGCTTTCTTT. This encodes CASSWSEGTEAFF.

The V gene is TRBV30, the J gene TRBJ1-6; D gene ambiguous. Trimming removed 2 bases from V and 13 bases from J, with 15 bases in between. This CDR3 comprises 13 residues. The germline CDR1 and CDR2 sequences are GTSNPN and SVGIG (reference sequence). This CDR3 reads CAWSLNGLEPLHF. The CDR3 nucleotides read TGTGCCTGGAGTTTGAACGGGCTGGAGCCCCTCCACTTT.

The V gene is TRBV10-3, the J gene TRBJ2-7; no clear D gene. Germline V CDR1 and CDR2: ENHRY, SYGVKD. This CDR3 comprises 13 residues. Trimming stripped 5 bases from V and 4 bases from J, with 12 bases between. The CDR3 nucleotides are TGTGCCATCAGTCCCAAGGGCGGTTACGAGCAGTACTTC. This sequence encodes CAISPKGGYEQYF.

CDR3 nucleotide sequence: TGTGCCAGCAGTTTAAGGGACCGCCACTACGAGCAGTACTTC. This sequence encodes CASSLRDRHYEQYF. The chain links TRBV12-3 or TRBV12-4 to TRBJ2-7; D possibly matches TRBD1 or TRBD2 (5 bases each). V was trimmed by 2 bases and J by 3 bases, leaving 11 bases between them. This CDR3 is 14 amino acids long.